Following are 29 T cell receptor beta chains from one sample sequenced in a study of technical replicates of blood from a few donors. Data came from immunoSEQ multiplex PCR; TCRdb stores just in-frame clones and leaves some out. Altogether more than 70,000 clones are present, roughly 97% being singletons, with the ten largest covering approximately 0.2%. The material sequenced was T cells isolated from PBMCs. The receptors originated from a human donor in good health.

The rearrangement joins TRBV5-1 to TRBJ1-4, with 7 bases matching TRBD1. The CDR3 consists of 13 residues. CDR1 is SGHRS and CDR2 is YFSETQ in the germline V gene. J was trimmed by 7 bases and V by 0 bases; bases with no gene match: 0. CDR3 in DNA: TGCGCCAGCAGCTTGGGACAGGGTGAAAAACTGTTTTTT. As protein: CASSLGQGEKLFF.

CDR3 bases: TGTGCCAGCAGACAGGGAGCCTACGAGCAGTACTTC. Amino acids: CASRQGAYEQYF. The chain uses TRBV27 and TRBJ2-7; D possibly corresponds to TRBD1 (6 bases). V shed 6 bases and J shed 2 bases, with 8 bases lying between them. From germline, CDR1 is MNHEY and CDR2 SMNVEV (reference sequence). This CDR3 spans 12 amino acids.

The count of this clone is one. This chain connects TRBV25-1 to TRBJ2-1; possibly TRBD1 for D (5 bases). From germline, CDR1 is MGHDK and CDR2 SYGVNS. The ends were cut back, 7 bases at V and 4 bases at J, with 8 bases in the middle. The CDR3 extends over 12 amino acids. This CDR3 reads CASMDTYNEQFF. The CDR3 nucleotides are TGTGCCAGCATGGACACATACAATGAGCAGTTCTTC. Full variable domain (missing parts from reference TRBV25-1 and TRBJ2-1): EADIYQTPRYLVIGTGKKITLECSQTMGHDKMYWYQQDPGMELHLIHYSYGVNSTEKGDLSSESTVSRIRTEHFPLTLESARPSHTSQYLCASMDTYNEQFFGPGTRLTVL.

The rearrangement uses TRBV11-2 and TRBJ2-1; TRBD1 aligns across 9 bases. CDR1 is SGHAT and CDR2 is FQNNGV in the germline V gene. This CDR3 region has 15 residues. Trimming took 7 bases from V and 7 from J; bases not matched to a gene: 11. For the CDR3, the DNA is TGTGCCAGCACCCCGAGGGACAGGGTGTTAAATGAGCAGTTCTTC. Its translation: CASTPRDRVLNEQFF.

The chain links TRBV4-1 to TRBJ2-3; TRBD1 matches at 9 bases. The V gene end was trimmed by 1 base and the J gene end by 1 base; junction bases not matched to a gene: 3. CDR1 is MGHRA and CDR2 is YSYEKL in the germline V gene. The CDR3 has 16 residues. The CDR3 is CASSQGTGARTDTQYF. DNA of the CDR3: TGCGCCAGCAGCCAAGGGACAGGGGCCCGCACAGATACGCAGTATTTT.

This clone was seen more than once but under ten times. This chain joins TRBV6-1 and TRBJ1-1, with 7 bases aligning to TRBD1. The trim removed 7 bases at V and 5 bases at J, leaving 1 base unmatched. In germline, CDR1 is MNHNS, CDR2 SASEGT. This CDR3 comprises 11 residues. In DNA, the CDR3 is TGTGCCAGCACGGGACAGACTGAAGCTTTCTTT. This codes for CASTGQTEAFF.

The chain carries TRBV29-1 and TRBJ2-5, with 9 bases identical to TRBD1. Unmatched junction bases numbered 3, after V lost 2 bases and J lost 2 bases. The germline V gene encodes CDR1 SQVTM and CDR2 ANQGSEA. This CDR3 has 14 amino acids. The CDR3 nucleotides read TGCAGCGTTGAACACAGGGGGCGGCAAGAGACCCAGTACTTC. Translated, it gives CSVEHRGRQETQYF. The full variable domain, with the rest looked up from reference TRBV29-1 and TRBJ2-5, is SAVISQKPSRDICQRGTSLTIQCQVDSQVTMMFWYRQQPGQSLTLIATANQGSEATYESGFVIDKFPISRPNLTFSTLTVSNMSPEDSSIYLCSVEHRGRQETQYFGPGTRLLVL.

The gene calls are TRBV9 and TRBJ1-4; 8 bases line up with TRBD1. The V gene's germline CDR1 is SGDLS and CDR2 YYNGEE. CDR3 length equals 15 residues. With 4 bases clipped from V and 5 bases from J, the junction kept 7 bases outside the gene matches. CDR3 sequence reads: CASSSQGAWNEKLFF. For the CDR3, the DNA is TGTGCCAGCAGCTCCCAGGGGGCTTGGAATGAAAAACTGTTTTTT. The complete variable domain, with remaining parts taken from reference TRBV9 and TRBJ1-4, reads DSGVTQTPKHLITATGQRVTLRCSPRSGDLSVYWYQQSLDQGLQFLIQYYNGEERAKGNILERFSAQQFPDLHSELNLSSLELGDSALYFCASSSQGAWNEKLFFGSGTQLSVL.

This chain joins TRBV6-4 and TRBJ1-1; no definite D call. The germline V gene has CDR1 MRHNA and CDR2 SNTAGT. The CDR3 sequence is 14 residues long. V shed 5 bases and J shed 0 bases, with 10 bases lying between them. The CDR3 nucleotides are TGTGCCAGCAGTTACAGTGCAATGAACACTGAAGCTTTCTTT. This translates into CASSYSAMNTEAFF.

The CDR3 region has the DNA TGCGCCAGCAGCTTGGCTGGGATCTCGGGGGAACCCCTCCACTTT. It is translated as CASSLAGISGEPLHF. V gene TRBV5-1 combines with J gene TRBJ1-6; D is perhaps TRBD1 (5 bases). V lost 0 bases, J lost 12 bases, and 16 bases lay in between. The length of the CDR3 is 15 residues. From germline, CDR1 is SGHRS and CDR2 YFSETQ. Filled out from reference TRBV5-1 and TRBJ1-6, the complete variable domain reads KAGVTQTPRYLIKTRGQQVTLSCSPISGHRSVSWYQQTPGQGLQFLFEYFSETQRNKGNFPGRFSGRQFSNSRSEMNVSTLELGDSALYLCASSLAGISGEPLHFGNGTRLTVT.

The CDR3 sequence: CASSFGQGAIVGSQYF. CDR3 DNA sequence: TGTGCCAGCAGCTTCGGGCAGGGGGCCATCGTAGGATCCCAGTACTTC. The chain carries TRBV5-4 and TRBJ2-5; 8 bases are a match to TRBD1. V lost 2 bases, J lost 9 bases, and 15 bases stayed unmatched. The CDR3 has 16 residues. CDR1 is SGHNT and CDR2 is YYREEE in the germline V gene (reference sequence).

The chain links TRBV7-9 to TRBJ2-2; D unresolved. V gave up 3 bases and J gave up 3 bases, with 8 bases separating them. This CDR3 comprises 14 residues. CDR1 SEHNR and CDR2 FQNEAQ come from the germline V gene (reference sequence). CDR3 nucleotide sequence: TGTGCCAGCAGCTTTCTCCGAGACACCGGGGAGCTGTTTTTT. This translates into CASSFLRDTGELFF.

The CDR3 region is CASSYGGTGELFF. The CDR3 DNA is TGTGCCAGCAGCTACGGGGGGACCGGGGAGCTGTTTTTT. The rearrangement uses TRBV7-6 and TRBJ2-2, with 7 bases that match TRBD2. CDR3 length: 13 amino acids. The germline gives CDR1 SGHVS, CDR2 FNYEAQ. Trimming took 4 bases from V and 5 from J; bases not matched to a gene: 1.

The chain employs TRBV30 and TRBJ1-5; D gene ambiguous. The germline V and J ends were trimmed by 2 bases and 6 bases, with 11 bases remaining between them. The CDR3 loop spans 13 amino acids. Looked up from germline, CDR1 is GTSNPN and CDR2 is SVGIG (reference sequence). The CDR3 sequence: CAWSTGLVQPQHF. CDR3 bases: TGTGCCTGGAGTACGGGTTTGGTTCAGCCCCAGCATTTT.

V is TRBV12-5 and J is TRBJ1-1; no definite D call. V lost 5 bases, J lost 1 base, and 8 bases lay in between. This CDR3 is 13 amino acids long. Germline-derived CDR1 and CDR2 are LGHNT and FRNRAP. The CDR3 loop is CASGLSGNTEAFF. The CDR3 DNA reads as TGTGCTAGTGGTCTCTCAGGGAACACTGAAGCTTTCTTT. The whole variable domain, remainder taken from reference TRBV12-5 and TRBJ1-1, is DARVTQTPRHKVTEMGQEVTMRCQPILGHNTVFWYRQTMMQGLELLAYFRNRAPLDDSGMPKDRFSAEMPDATLATLKIQPSEPRDSAVYFCASGLSGNTEAFFGQGTRLTVV.

The gene calls are TRBV6-1 and TRBJ1-5, with 10 bases identical to TRBD1. With 6 bases clipped from V and 4 bases from J, the junction kept 3 bases outside the gene matches. This CDR3 region has 14 residues. CDR1 and CDR2 from the germline V gene are MNHNS and SASEGT. The CDR3 nucleotides are TGTGCCAGCAGATGGACAGGGGGGAATCAGCCCCAGCATTTT. It specifies CASRWTGGNQPQHF.

CDR3 loop: CATSRGGTNQPQHF. The CDR3 DNA is TGTGCCACCAGCAGAGGAGGGACTAATCAGCCCCAGCATTTT. The V call is TRBV15, the J call TRBJ1-5, with TRBD1 as a possible D gene (5 bases). Germline loops: CDR1 LNHNV, CDR2 YYDKDF (reference sequence). The V gene lost 1 base and the J gene lost 4 bases, with 8 bases spanning the gap. This CDR3 region has 14 residues.

The genes are TRBV30 and TRBJ1-4; maybe TRBD1 (6 bases). From germline, CDR1 is GTSNPN and CDR2 SVGIG (reference sequence). The CDR3 loop spans 13 amino acids. V was clipped by 2 bases and J by 5 bases, with 9 bases between them. CDR3 sequence: CAWSRTENEKLFF. As DNA, the CDR3 is TGTGCCTGGAGTCGGACAGAGAATGAAAAACTGTTTTTT. The whole variable domain, filled in from reference TRBV30 and TRBJ1-4, reads SQTIHQWPATLVQPVGSPLSLECTVEGTSNPNLYWYRQAAGRGLQLLFYSVGIGQISSEVPQNLSASRPQDRQFILSSKKLLLSDSGFYLCAWSRTENEKLFFGSGTQLSVL.

V usage is TRBV5-1 and J usage is TRBJ2-1, with D possibly matching TRBD1 (7 bases). V was shortened by 1 base and J by 8 bases, with 16 bases between the two germline ends. Germline lookup yields CDR1 SGHRS and CDR2 YFSETQ. The CDR3 consists of 15 residues. CDR3 DNA sequence: TGCGCCAGCAGCTTGCCCAGGGGGACTGGAGATGAGCAGTTCTTC. Residues: CASSLPRGTGDEQFF. Together with reference TRBV5-1 and TRBJ2-1, the CDR3 gives the full variable domain: KAGVTQTPRYLIKTRGQQVTLSCSPISGHRSVSWYQQTPGQGLQFLFEYFSETQRNKGNFPGRFSGRQFSNSRSEMNVSTLELGDSALYLCASSLPRGTGDEQFFGPGTRLTVL.

The rearrangement links TRBV13 to TRBJ2-7; 10 bases line up with TRBD2. The V and J ends lost 4 bases and 1 base, in that order; junction bases with no gene match: 7. The CDR3 contains 16 residues. The germline V gene has CDR1 PRHDT and CDR2 FYEKMQ (reference sequence). CDR3 region: CASSSRLSGGSYEQYF. Here the CDR3 DNA reads TGTGCCAGCAGCTCTCGTCTTAGCGGGGGGTCCTACGAGCAGTACTTC.

The count of this clone is one. The rearrangement links TRBV14 to TRBJ2-7, with D uncertain. The germline CDR1 and CDR2 sequences are SGHDN and FVKESK. This CDR3 has 12 amino acids. Trimming pared 0 bases from V and 12 bases from J, leaving 12 bases between. This CDR3 is CASSQDPYRRYF. As DNA, the CDR3 is TGTGCCAGCAGCCAAGATCCGTACCGTAGGTACTTC.

The table lists this clone with a count of one. This chain uses TRBV5-1 with TRBJ1-1; D is uncertain. The CDR3 loop spans 20 amino acids. Germline V gene lookup returns CDR1 SGHRS and CDR2 YFSETQ. V was pared by 0 bases and J by 6 bases, with 30 bases between. The CDR3 sequence is CASSLAQASISGPRSAEAFF. In DNA, the CDR3 is TGCGCCAGCAGCTTGGCCCAAGCGTCCATCTCCGGACCTCGTAGCGCTGAAGCTTTCTTT.

The V gene is TRBV6-5, the J gene TRBJ1-1, with D possibly TRBD1 on 6 matching bases. Trimming removed 5 bases from V and 5 bases from J, with 12 bases in between. This CDR3 has 13 amino acids. CDR1 and CDR2 (germline): MNHEY, SVGAGI. The CDR3 DNA sequence: TGTGCCAGCAGTACCCAGGGGTTAACTGAAGCTTTCTTT. The encoded protein is CASSTQGLTEAFF.

This chain joins TRBV5-5 and TRBJ2-7; 7 nucleotides line up with TRBD2. The germline gives CDR1 SGHKS, CDR2 YYEKEE (reference sequence). The ends lost 3 bases at V and 4 bases at J; junction bases unmatched: 16. The CDR3 extends over 17 amino acids. The CDR3 region has the DNA TGTGCCAGCAGCTCGGGGTTACTAGGCGGGAGTCGGTACGAGCAGTACTTC. Its protein product is CASSSGLLGGSRYEQYF.

The J gene is TRBJ1-6, the V gene TRBV7-3; D ambiguous. This CDR3 has 13 residues. Trimming cost V 2 bases and J 9 bases, with 8 bases left between them. The V gene's germline CDR1 is SGHTA and CDR2 FQGTGA. CDR3 loop: CASSLFVASPLHF. The CDR3 DNA reads TGTGCCAGCAGCTTATTTGTGGCTTCACCCCTCCACTTT. Combining the CDR3 with reference TRBV7-3 and TRBJ1-6 gives the whole variable domain GAGVSQTPSNKVTEKGKYVELRCDPISGHTALYWYRQSLGQGPEFLIYFQGTGAADDSGLPNDRFFAVRPEGSVSTLKIQRTERGDSAVYLCASSLFVASPLHFGNGTRLTVT.

The CDR3 DNA reads as TGCGCCAGCAGCCAAGACGTCCTAGCGGTCTACAATGAGCAGTTCTTC. This translates into CASSQDVLAVYNEQFF. This sequence joins TRBV4-1 and TRBJ2-1; TRBD2 matches at 7 bases. The V segment lost 0 bases and the J segment 3 bases; nucleotides outside the gene matches: 5. The germline gives CDR1 MGHRA, CDR2 YSYEKL. This CDR3 comprises 16 residues.

The V call is TRBV5-4, the J call TRBJ1-2; D possibly corresponds to TRBD1 (6 bases). Trimming took 0 bases from V and 3 from J, leaving 9 bases between them. Germline CDR1 reads SGHNT; CDR2 reads YYREEE (reference sequence). The CDR3 runs 14 residues. The CDR3 region is CASSLGQADYGYTF. Written as DNA, the CDR3 is TGTGCCAGCAGCTTGGGACAGGCCGACTATGGCTACACCTTC. Supplemented by reference TRBV5-4 and TRBJ1-2, the full variable domain reads ETGVTQSPTHLIKTRGQQVTLRCSSQSGHNTVSWYQQALGQGPQFIFQYYREEENGRGNFPPRFSGLQFPNYSSELNVNALELDDSALYLCASSLGQADYGYTFGSGTRLTVV.

The chain combines TRBV27 with TRBJ1-2, with D unclear. Germline V lookup: CDR1 MNHEY, CDR2 SMNVEV (reference sequence). The CDR3 runs 16 residues. V was pared by 2 bases and J by 6 bases, with 19 bases between. The CDR3 nucleotides read TGTGCCAGCAGTTTAAGATATACCGGGGTGACCCATGGCTACACCTTC. Protein: CASSLRYTGVTHGYTF.

This chain joins TRBV5-8 and TRBJ1-2; D ambiguous. CDR1 is SGHTS and CDR2 is YDEGEE in the germline V gene. The CDR3 loop spans 15 amino acids. With 4 bases removed from V and 4 bases from J, the gap between germline ends came to 17 bases. In DNA form, the CDR3 reads TGTGCCAGCAGCGGCAGGTATGGCCGAGCCTATGGCTACACCTTC. As protein: CASSGRYGRAYGYTF.